This paragraph reports one TCR delta chain. The antigen is not known. A far bigger clonotype differs at one base, so this is likely a read error. Other DNA sequences in the same sample also yield this CDR3. TCRdb called clones from the multiplex PCR reads again using CATT. The sample yields about 51,000 delta-chain clones, roughly 2% seen once. This entry belongs to a study of γδ T cells in repeated Plasmodium falciparum infection. Broader study findings: Vgamma9/Vdelta2+ repertoires stayed stably polyclonal over time and infection.

J lost 0 bases, V lost 0 bases, and 24 bases had no gene match. The CDR3 covers 21 residues. CDR1 and CDR2 from the germline V gene are TVYSNPD and GDNSRS (reference sequence). Flow sorting of PBMC yielded separate Vgamma9/Vdelta2+ and Vdelta2-negative gammadelta T cell populations for bulk repertoire analysis. The sequence was collected from a pool of human donors (malaria-infected and uninfected, not separated). Material: gamma-delta T cells from blood. The chain recombines TRDV3 with TRDJ1; 8 bases are shared with TRDD3. The J gene is not listed in TCRdb, so it was assigned here from a DNA match to germline. This CDR3 reads CAFSSPFIPTRGYSYTDKLIF. For the CDR3, the DNA is TGTGCCTTTAGCTCCCCTTTCATTCCCACGAGGGGATACAGCTACACCGATAAACTCATCTTT.